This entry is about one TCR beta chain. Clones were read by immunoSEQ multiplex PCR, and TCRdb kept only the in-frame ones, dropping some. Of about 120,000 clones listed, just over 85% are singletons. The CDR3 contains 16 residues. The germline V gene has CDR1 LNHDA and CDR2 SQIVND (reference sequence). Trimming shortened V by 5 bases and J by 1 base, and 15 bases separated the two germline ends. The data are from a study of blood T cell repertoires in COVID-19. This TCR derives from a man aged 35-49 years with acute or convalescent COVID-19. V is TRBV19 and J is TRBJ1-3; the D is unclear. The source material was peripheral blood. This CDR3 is CASSARVDGSGNTIYF. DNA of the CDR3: TGTGCCAGTAGTGCCCGGGTGGATGGGTCTGGAAACACCATATATTTT. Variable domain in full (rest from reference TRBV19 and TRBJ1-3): DGGITQSPKYLFRKEGQNVTLSCEQNLNHDAMYWYRQDPGQGLRLIYYSQIVNDFQKGDIAEGYSVSREKKESFPLTVTSAQKNPTAFYLCASSARVDGSGNTIYFGEGSWLTVV.